The 21 T cell receptor beta chains given below trace back to one sample, sequenced in a study of cytomegalovirus exposure and HLA in healthy donors. The PCR contained 60 Vbeta and 13 Jbeta primers. The assay was immunoSEQ multiplex PCR, and TCRdb's table has in-frame clones only and misses some. The data contain roughly 120,000 clones, about four fifths of them singletons. The sequencing input was PBMCs. These receptors originate from a woman in her 30s in good health and CMV-seronegative.

This chain joins TRBV7-6 and TRBJ1-2; a possible D gene is TRBD1 (6 bases). Deletions cut 5 bases from V and 5 bases from J, with 18 bases between. The CDR3 has 15 residues. Germline CDR1 reads SGHVS; CDR2 reads FNYEAQ. DNA for the CDR3: TGTGCCAGCAGCCCTACCCGGACAGCAGCATATGGCTACACCTTC. It yields the protein CASSPTRTAAYGYTF. The full variable domain, rest sourced from reference TRBV7-6 and TRBJ1-2, is GAGVSQSPRYKVTKRGQDVALRCDPISGHVSLYWYRQALGQGPEFLTYFNYEAQQDKSGLPNDRFSAERPEGSISTLTIQRTEQRDSAMYRCASSPTRTAAYGYTFGSGTRLTVV.

This chain's CDR3 is CASRRGETGDFF. CDR3 DNA sequence: TGTGCCAGCAGGCGTGGGGAGACGGGCGATTTCTTC. The rearrangement links TRBV7-8 to TRBJ2-1, with a weak D call TRBD2 (5 bases). There are 12 residues in the CDR3. The germline CDR1 and CDR2 sequences are SGHVS and FQNEAQ. V was cut by 6 bases and J by 16 bases, with 19 bases left in between.

V and J are TRBV6-1 and TRBJ2-3, with TRBD2 matching over 9 bases. CDR1 and CDR2 (germline): MNHNS, SASEGT. The CDR3 covers 14 residues. Trimming took 4 bases from V and 5 from J; bases not matched to a gene: 4. CDR3 in amino acids: CASSAAGGKDTQYF. DNA for the CDR3: TGTGCCAGCAGTGCGGCGGGAGGGAAAGATACGCAGTATTTT.

J is TRBJ2-2 and V is TRBV21-1; whether TRBD2, the table's D call, matches the DNA was not checked. TRBV21-1 is deemed a pseudogene. The CDR3 sequence is 22 residues long. As DNA, the CDR3 is TGTGCCAGCAGCAAAGGGATAAGACACAAAAGGGTTAGCGGGAGAGGTTCCGGGGAGCTGTTTTTT. Encoded protein: CASSKGIRHKRVSGRGSGELFF.

The rearrangement links TRBV27 to TRBJ2-1, with TRBD2 matching 9 bases. Germline trimming cut 7 bases from V and 2 bases from J; bases unmatched to any gene: 9. The CDR3 spans 16 residues. Germline assignment: CDR1 MNHEY and CDR2 SMNVEV (reference sequence). CDR3 region: CASTASGRWAYNEQFF. The CDR3, as DNA: TGTGCCAGCACCGCGAGCGGGAGGTGGGCCTACAATGAGCAGTTCTTC.

The chain joins TRBV5-1 to TRBJ2-3, with D hard to call. Germline-derived CDR1 and CDR2 are SGHRS and YFSETQ. CDR3 length: 13 residues. V was shortened by 4 bases and J by 0 bases, with 6 bases between the two germline ends. CDR3 nucleotide sequence: TGCGCCAGCAGCCTTACTAGCACAGATACGCAGTATTTT. Its translation is CASSLTSTDTQYF. Filled out from reference TRBV5-1 and TRBJ2-3, the complete variable domain reads KAGVTQTPRYLIKTRGQQVTLSCSPISGHRSVSWYQQTPGQGLQFLFEYFSETQRNKGNFPGRFSGRQFSNSRSEMNVSTLELGDSALYLCASSLTSTDTQYFGPGTRLTVL.

The chain is built from TRBV18 and TRBJ2-3; TRBD1 aligns across 8 bases. The CDR3 is 16 amino acids. The junction had 4 bases not matched to a gene; V was cut back by 0 bases and J by 2 bases. The germline V gene encodes CDR1 KGHSH and CDR2 LQKENI. CDR3 DNA: TGTGCCAGCTCACCACCAGGACAGGGTTACACAGATACGCAGTATTTT. Its translation is CASSPPGQGYTDTQYF.

The V gene is TRBV6-4, the J gene TRBJ1-5; weak D call: TRBD1 (6 bases). The CDR3 runs 20 residues. With 8 bases removed from V and 4 bases from J, the gap between germline ends came to 33 bases. The V gene's germline CDR1 is MRHNA and CDR2 SNTAGT. The CDR3 loop is CASRTGGPLNLERRNQPQHF. The DNA of the CDR3 is TGTGCCAGCCGAACGGGGGGGCCCCTAAACCTAGAGAGGAGGAATCAGCCCCAGCATTTT.

The rearrangement uses TRBV5-8 and TRBJ2-3; 8 bases map to TRBD1. This CDR3 has 12 residues. Germline V gene lookup returns CDR1 SGHTS and CDR2 YDEGEE. The V gene end was trimmed by 3 bases and the J gene end by 6 bases; junction bases not matched to a gene: 0. The CDR3 DNA follows: TGTGCCAGCAGCTGGACAGGGGATACGCAGTATTTT. Its protein product is CASSWTGDTQYF.

The chain has TRBV6-5 and TRBJ2-7, with 11 bases aligning to TRBD2. V was pared by 5 bases and J by 4 bases, with 7 bases of the junction left unmatched. CDR1 is MNHEY, CDR2 SVGAGI, per germline. This CDR3 has 15 amino acids. The CDR3 loop is CASSRIAGGGYEQYF. CDR3 nucleotide sequence: TGTGCCAGCAGTCGGATAGCGGGAGGGGGATACGAGCAGTACTTC.

V usage is TRBV7-9 and J usage is TRBJ2-7, with D possibly matching TRBD2 (6 bases). V lost 1 base and J 0 bases, leaving 13 bases between the germline ends. The CDR3 totals 16 residues. The germline V gene has CDR1 SEHNR and CDR2 FQNEAQ (reference sequence). The CDR3 sequence is CASSLVGGVYSYEQYF. The CDR3 bases are TGTGCCAGCAGCTTAGTCGGGGGTGTATACTCCTACGAGCAGTACTTC.

This clone is a singleton in its sample. The chain employs TRBV27 and TRBJ2-7; perhaps TRBD1 as D (5 bases). The germline V gene encodes CDR1 MNHEY and CDR2 SMNVEV (reference sequence). V shed 4 bases and J shed 4 bases, with 11 bases lying between them. The CDR3 contains 13 residues. This CDR3 is CASSSRVRYEQYF. The CDR3 DNA follows: TGTGCCAGCAGTTCCAGGGTGCGGTACGAGCAGTACTTC.

This clone has just a few counts. The chain joins TRBV30 to TRBJ2-2, with a weak D call TRBD1 (5 bases). V shed 2 bases and J shed 4 bases, with 14 bases lying between them. CDR3 length: 15 residues. Germline-derived CDR1 and CDR2 are GTSNPN and SVGIG (reference sequence). The CDR3 DNA reads TGTGCCTGGAGTACTGGTCCAGGGCGCACCGGGGAGCTGTTTTTT. Its translation: CAWSTGPGRTGELFF.

The chain is built from TRBV28 and TRBJ1-3; TRBD1 might be the D (5 bases). The length of the CDR3 is 15 residues. Trimming removed 4 bases at V and 0 bases at J, with 10 bases between. CDR1 is MDHEN and CDR2 is SYDVKM in the germline V gene. The CDR3 region has the DNA TGTGCCAGCAGTTCGATAGGGGCCTCTGGAAACACCATATATTTT. Translation gives CASSSIGASGNTIYF. Looking up the rest from reference TRBV28 and TRBJ1-3 gives the full variable domain: DVKVTQSSRYLVKRTGEKVFLECVQDMDHENMFWYRQDPGLGLRLIYFSYDVKMKEKGDIPEGYSVSREKKERFSLILESASTNQTSMYLCASSSIGASGNTIYFGEGSWLTVV.

V and J are TRBV18 and TRBJ2-3; 8 bases fit TRBD2. V lost 1 base to trimming and J lost 1 base; unmatched junction nucleotides: 7. The CDR3 contains 17 residues. Germline CDR1 and CDR2: KGHSH and LQKENI. CDR3 in DNA: TGTGCCAGCTCACCACTTGCAGCGGGAGTGGGCACAGATACGCAGTATTTT. Translated, it gives CASSPLAAGVGTDTQYF.

V and J are TRBV21-1 and TRBJ2-1; the table's D gene call, TRBD2, was not cross checked with the DNA. TRBV21-1 is shown as a pseudogene. This CDR3 is 18 amino acids long. The CDR3 sequence: CASSKEGLARGGYNEQFF. CDR3 bases: TGTGCCAGCAGCAAAGAGGGACTAGCGAGGGGTGGTTACAATGAGCAGTTCTTC.

This rearrangement joins TRBV30 to TRBJ2-1; TRBD2 matches 11 bases. V lost 3 bases and J lost 8; bases outside the gene matches: 6. The germline V gene encodes CDR1 GTSNPN and CDR2 SVGIG (reference sequence). The CDR3 spans 14 residues. In DNA, the CDR3 is TGTGCCTGGAGACTAACTAGCGGGAGTCATGAGCAGTTCTTC. It yields the protein CAWRLTSGSHEQFF.

The genes are TRBV9 and TRBJ2-5; TRBD2 agrees at 14 bases. CDR1 is SGDLS, CDR2 YYNGEE, per germline. The CDR3 covers 15 residues. The junction had 4 bases not matched to a gene; V was cut back by 4 bases and J by 5 bases. Here the CDR3 DNA reads TGTGCCAGCAGCACGACTAGCGGGAGGGCCGAGACCCAGTACTTC. This codes for CASSTTSGRAETQYF.

As for this clone: An end of the junction differs from the germline gene, which may be a read error. The CDR3 sequence: CASSEVRNSGYTF. The DNA of the CDR3 is TGTGCCAGCAGTGAGGTGCGCAACTCTGGCTACACCTTC. The rearrangement joins TRBV6-1 to TRBJ1-2, with D uncertain. Germline V gene sequence: CDR1 MNHNS, CDR2 SASEGT. CDR3 size: 13 residues.

The table lists this clone with a few counts. The CDR3 DNA is TGTGCCAGCACCCTCGGGACTAGCCCCGTCAATGAGCAGTTCTTC. Translated, it gives CASTLGTSPVNEQFF. The chain recombines TRBV27 with TRBJ2-1, with TRBD2 matching 9 bases. The germline gives CDR1 MNHEY, CDR2 SMNVEV (reference sequence). Unmatched junction bases numbered 10, after V lost 7 bases and J lost 6 bases. The CDR3 totals 15 residues.

The chain combines TRBV5-6 with TRBJ2-7; D ambiguous. V was trimmed by 0 bases and J by 4 bases, leaving 8 bases between them. This CDR3 has 13 residues. CDR1 is SGHDT, CDR2 YYEEEE, per germline. The CDR3 nucleotides are TGTGCCAGCAGCTTGGACTCGATTTACGAGCAGTACTTC. As protein: CASSLDSIYEQYF.